The text below deals with one T cell receptor (beta chain). The authors' processing: The assay estimated nucleated cells by amplifying reference gene primers. Libraries were prepared by immunoSEQ multiplex PCR; TCRdb keeps only in-frame clonotypes and omits some of them. Clonal size and the V and J genes are those of that table, whereas D and trimming came from the DNA. This sample has 100,000 to 150,000 clones; over 80% occur once, and the top ten carry 10% to 15%. The data are from a study of blood T cell repertoires in COVID-19. Overall study context: Whether acute or convalescent, the COVID-19 samples came from the United States, Italy and Spain. From T cells, B-cell-depleted T cells, or PBMCs came the material, which was cDNA or gDNA.

The sequenced sample was peripheral blood. The origin of this receptor is a man aged 60-69 years with acute or convalescent COVID-19.

CDR3 nucleotide sequence: TGTGCCAGCAGTGAAACCAGGGACTATGGCTACACCTTC. This encodes CASSETRDYGYTF. The chain has TRBV25-1 and TRBJ1-2, with D tentatively TRBD1 (5 bases). The CDR3 has 13 residues. CDR1 and CDR2 from the germline V gene are MGHDK and SYGVNS. The V gene lost 2 bases and the J gene lost 3 bases, with 7 bases spanning the gap.